This is a list of T cell receptor beta chains from one sample in a study of lymphopenia after photon versus proton radiotherapy. TCRdb keeps only in-frame clones here, not all; method: immunoSEQ multiplex PCR. Here the sample spans 8,000 or so clones, approximately 77% being singletons. The material was peripheral blood, obtained from a patient treated with photon-based radiotherapy. All receptors come from a man younger than 45 with gastric cancer. Each CDR3 is given without its conserved first and last residue. Each record gives: CDR3 protein, CDR3 length, V gene, J gene.

CDR3 protein: ASRTGAGELF; CDR3 length: 10; V gene: TRBV7-3; J gene: TRBJ2-2
CDR3 protein: ATSREGADSYNEQF; CDR3 length: 14; V gene: TRBV15; J gene: TRBJ2-1
CDR3 protein: ASSLPDRNAF; CDR3 length: 10; V gene: TRBV6-5; J gene: TRBJ1-1
CDR3 protein: ASKDRHENQPQH; CDR3 length: 12; V gene: TRBV2; J gene: TRBJ1-5
CDR3 protein: ASSKGAATNEKLF; CDR3 length: 13; V gene: TRBV7-2; J gene: TRBJ1-4
CDR3 protein: ASSLGELFYEQY; CDR3 length: 12; V gene: TRBV7-8; J gene: TRBJ2-7
CDR3 protein: ASRKGQFNEQF; CDR3 length: 11; V gene: TRBV6-5; J gene: TRBJ2-1
CDR3 protein: ASSFAGGVSEQY; CDR3 length: 12; V gene: TRBV7-3; J gene: TRBJ2-7
CDR3 protein: ASSQDVGSAGNTIY; CDR3 length: 14; V gene: TRBV4-1; J gene: TRBJ1-3
CDR3 protein: ASSDPATTDWGNSPLH; CDR3 length: 16; V gene: TRBV25-1; J gene: TRBJ1-6
CDR3 protein: ASSRQSANYGYT; CDR3 length: 12; V gene: TRBV19; J gene: TRBJ1-2
CDR3 protein: ASREVGLREQY; CDR3 length: 11; V gene: TRBV2; J gene: TRBJ2-7
CDR3 protein: ASSPDPLNNNEQF; CDR3 length: 13; V gene: TRBV18; J gene: TRBJ2-1
CDR3 protein: ASSELVASSYEQY; CDR3 length: 13; V gene: TRBV6-1; J gene: TRBJ2-7
CDR3 protein: ASSQAWGQETQY; CDR3 length: 12; V gene: TRBV4-3; J gene: TRBJ2-5
CDR3 protein: ASSEAPGLADEQF; CDR3 length: 13; V gene: TRBV6-1; J gene: TRBJ2-1
CDR3 protein: ASSFSGDSNTEAF; CDR3 length: 13; V gene: TRBV5-1; J gene: TRBJ1-1